This T cell receptor (beta chain) is from a study of T cell responses to AZD1222 COVID-19 vaccine. On the study more broadly: Second-dose schedules of about 4 or about 12 weeks were combined. Findings and caveats of the study: Clonal diversity may have been underestimated in mostly white British donors. Close to half of spike-specific TCRs reportedly recognize unmutated variant regions. Repertoire samples came only from after the peak T cell response.

On this clone: Its antigen is undetermined.

V shed 0 bases and J shed 5 bases, with 22 bases lying between them. The CDR3 consists of 17 residues. Germline CDR1 is GTSNPN and CDR2 is SVGIG (reference sequence). The repertoire was sequenced with immunoSEQ multiplex PCR; TCRdb's copy has only in-frame clones and lacks some. The sample has about 160,000 clones; 75% to 95% are singletons. The material sequenced was peripheral blood, taken on day 0 of AZD1222 vaccination. The sequence was obtained from an adult in good health. The genes are TRBV30 and TRBJ2-5, with D tentatively TRBD2 (6 bases). CDR3 nucleotides: TGTGCCTGGAGTGTAGAGTCGTGGCAGGGAGGTGGGGAGACCCAGTACTTC. Its translation: CAWSVESWQGGGETQYF.